A single sample gave rise to the 6 T cell receptor beta chains below, sequenced in a study of blood T cell repertoires in COVID-19. Sequencing used immunoSEQ multiplex PCR; TCRdb keeps in-frame clones, though not all of them. Here the sample spans approximately 60,000 clones, 86% being singletons. The sample consisted of peripheral blood. The receptors shown here come from a man in his fifties or sixties with active COVID-19.

The J gene is TRBJ2-7, the V gene TRBV28; weak D call: TRBD1 (6 bases). The length of the CDR3 is 15 residues. Trimming removed 5 bases from V and 0 bases from J, with 14 bases in between. The V gene's germline CDR1 is MDHEN and CDR2 SYDVKM. The CDR3 reads CASSPGGGNSYEQYF. CDR3 coding DNA: TGTGCCAGCAGTCCTGGGGGCGGCAACTCCTACGAGCAGTACTTC.

The chain uses TRBV10-3 and TRBJ1-1; the match to TRBD1 covers 7 bases. CDR3 size: 14 residues. Germline values: CDR1 ENHRY, CDR2 SYGVKD. The ends lost 4 bases at V and 5 bases at J; junction bases unmatched: 7. The CDR3: CAISVDREGTEAFF. The CDR3 coding sequence is TGTGCCATCAGTGTCGACAGGGAAGGGACTGAAGCTTTCTTT.

The rearrangement joins TRBV27 to TRBJ1-1, with 8 nucleotides matching TRBD1. The CDR3 has 16 residues. Germline CDR1 and CDR2: MNHEY and SMNVEV (reference sequence). Unmatched junction bases numbered 20, after V lost 6 bases and J lost 11 bases. CDR3: CASRLKGAGGRGKAFF. Written as DNA, the CDR3 is TGTGCCAGCAGATTGAAGGGGGCAGGGGGCAGAGGGAAGGCTTTCTTT.

V is TRBV5-1 and J is TRBJ2-5, with 7 bases fitting TRBD1. The CDR3 contains 15 residues. Germline V gives CDR1 SGHRS, CDR2 YFSETQ. V gave up 4 bases and J gave up 5 bases; unmatched junction bases: 11. This CDR3 reads CASSRVPTGVETQYF. In nucleotides, the CDR3 is TGCGCCAGCAGCCGGGTCCCTACAGGGGTGGAGACCCAGTACTTC. Full variable domain (rest looked up from reference TRBV5-1 and TRBJ2-5): KAGVTQTPRYLIKTRGQQVTLSCSPISGHRSVSWYQQTPGQGLQFLFEYFSETQRNKGNFPGRFSGRQFSNSRSEMNVSTLELGDSALYLCASSRVPTGVETQYFGPGTRLLVL.

The sample holds one count of this clone. This chain joins TRBV19 and TRBJ2-7; possible D gene TRBD1, 5 bases. Germline CDR1 and CDR2: LNHDA and SQIVND (reference sequence). The CDR3 covers 14 residues. Between the trimmed V and J ends, which lost 5 bases and 5 bases, there was a span of 16 bases. CDR3 region: CASSWGSGLDEQYF. In DNA form, the CDR3 reads TGTGCCAGTAGTTGGGGCAGTGGCTTAGACGAGCAGTACTTC.

The V gene is TRBV25-1, the J gene TRBJ2-5, with a tentative D call TRBD2 (5 bases). Trimming took 6 bases from V and 2 from J, leaving 10 bases between them. CDR3 length equals 13 residues. The germline V gene encodes CDR1 MGHDK and CDR2 SYGVNS. The CDR3 DNA reads as TGTGCCAGCAGCACGGGATATCAAGAGACCCAGTACTTC. Its translation is CASSTGYQETQYF. The entire variable domain, with the rest obtained from reference TRBV25-1 and TRBJ2-5, is as follows: EADIYQTPRYLVIGTGKKITLECSQTMGHDKMYWYQQDPGMELHLIHYSYGVNSTEKGDLSSESTVSRIRTEHFPLTLESARPSHTSQYLCASSTGYQETQYFGPGTRLLVL.